The 27 T cell receptor beta chains in this list originate from one sample, sequenced in a study of T cells expressing NK-cell markers. TCRdb derives one entry per CDR3 protein from the 5' RACE reads, leaving out DNA. The ten most abundant clones cover roughly 10% of a sample with 350,000 to 400,000 distinct CDR3 sequences. The sequenced sample was blood T cells: a sorted CD56 or NKG2C T cell subset, CD4+ or CD8+ T cells, or bulk PBMC T cells (not recorded which). The receptors were sampled from a woman aged 50 to 60 in good health.

The chain joins TRBV12-3 or TRBV12-4 to TRBJ1-5. CDR3 size: 13 residues. The CDR3 reads CASSLGLNQPQHF.

J is TRBJ2-7 and V is TRBV7-9; TCRdb gives TRBD2 as the D gene, but with no DNA this cannot be confirmed. The CDR3 covers 15 residues. CDR1 and CDR2 from the germline V gene are SEHNR and FQNEAQ (reference sequence). This CDR3 reads CASSPHIAGSYEQYF. Full variable domain (missing parts from reference TRBV7-9 and TRBJ2-7): DTGVSQNPRHKITKRGQNVTFRCDPISEHNRLYWYRQTLGQGPEFLTYFQNEAQLEKSRLLSDRFSAERPKGSFSTLEIQRTEQGDSAMYLCASSPHIAGSYEQYFGPGTRLTVT.

The chain has TRBV29-1 and TRBJ1-1; TCRdb returns TRBD1, unconfirmable since there is no DNA. Germline CDR1 SQVTM, CDR2 ANQGSEA. There are 13 residues in the CDR3. Here the CDR3 reads CSVVGQGSLEAFF.

This chain uses TRBV29-1 with TRBJ2-1; without DNA, the TCRdb call of TRBD2 cannot be checked. In germline, CDR1 is SQVTM, CDR2 ANQGSEA. CDR3 size: 12 residues. CDR3: CSVEQLPSKQFF.

CDR3 amino acids: CASSLRGQSYEQYF. V is TRBV11-3 and J is TRBJ2-7; there is no DNA to check the TCRdb D call of TRBD1. This CDR3 comprises 14 residues. Looked up from germline, CDR1 is SGHNT and CDR2 is YENEEA.

This chain connects TRBV20-1 to TRBJ2-7; the D gene TCRdb calls, TRBD1, cannot be checked with no DNA. The CDR3 is 15 amino acids. In germline, CDR1 is DFQATT, CDR2 SNEGSKA (reference sequence). This chain's CDR3 is CSACRQGPLFCEQYF.

CDR3 loop: CATSDLTVNTGELFF. The chain has TRBV24-1 and TRBJ2-2. The CDR3 extends over 15 amino acids. Germline assignment: CDR1 KGHDR and CDR2 SFDVKD.

The chain couples TRBV23-1 to TRBJ2-1; the D gene TCRdb calls, TRBD1, cannot be checked with no DNA. TRBV23-1 is marked as an open reading frame, function uncertain. The CDR3 runs 15 residues. CDR3: CASSQLGRTYNEQFF.

The chain is built from TRBV5-1 and TRBJ2-3; TCRdb names TRBD1, which stays unverified in the absence of DNA. The CDR3 length is 16 residues. The germline V gene encodes CDR1 SGHRS and CDR2 YFSETQ. The CDR3 reads CASSSINSGLGDTQYF. Complete variable domain (other parts from reference TRBV5-1 and TRBJ2-3): KAGVTQTPRYLIKTRGQQVTLSCSPISGHRSVSWYQQTPGQGLQFLFEYFSETQRNKGNFPGRFSGRQFSNSRSEMNVSTLELGDSALYLCASSSINSGLGDTQYFGPGTRLTVL.

This sequence joins TRBV10-2 and TRBJ1-1. The CDR3 extends over 13 amino acids. Germline CDR1 is WSHSY and CDR2 is SAAADI. The CDR3 is CASRFRSGTEAFF.

The rearrangement links TRBV7-2 to TRBJ1-1. Looked up from germline, CDR1 is SGHTA and CDR2 is FQGNSA. CDR3 length equals 16 residues. This CDR3 is CASSLGDLGTLGMAFF. Using reference TRBV7-2 and TRBJ1-1 for the parts outside the CDR3, the full variable domain is GAGVSQSPSNKVTEKGKDVELRCDPISGHTALYWYRQSLGQGLEFLIYFQGNSAPDKSGLPSDRFSAERTGGSVSTLTIQRTQQEDSAVYLCASSLGDLGTLGMAFFGQGTRLTVV.

V is TRBV12-3 or TRBV12-4 and J is TRBJ2-1; TCRdb reports TRBD2, a call that lacks DNA to check it against. The CDR3 covers 17 residues. CDR3 loop: CASSLPRLAGEVDEQFF.

The chain carries TRBV18 and TRBJ2-2; the TCRdb D gene call, TRBD2, has no DNA to confirm it. CDR1 and CDR2 from the germline V gene are KGHSH and LQKENI. The CDR3 loop spans 18 amino acids. The CDR3 loop is CASSLRLAGGPNTGELFF.

This chain uses TRBV18 with TRBJ2-6; TCRdb selects TRBD1, and the lack of DNA leaves this call unchecked. This CDR3 comprises 19 residues. Looked up from germline, CDR1 is KGHSH and CDR2 is LQKENI. CDR3 in amino acids: CASSPRTGGLNSGANVLTF.

The V call is TRBV3-1, the J call TRBJ1-5. The CDR3 consists of 15 residues. The germline V gene has CDR1 LGHDT and CDR2 YNNKEL (reference sequence). CDR3 amino acids: CASSQVFNSNQPQHF.

The chain links TRBV7-9 to TRBJ1-4; TCRdb's D call of TRBD1 is untestable without DNA. Germline values: CDR1 SEHNR, CDR2 FQNEAQ (reference sequence). This CDR3 comprises 17 residues. CDR3 sequence: CASSPSQQGAANEKLFF.

The chain uses TRBV5-6 and TRBJ1-1; absent DNA, TCRdb's TRBD1 call cannot be checked. Germline V gene sequence: CDR1 SGHDT, CDR2 YYEEEE. This CDR3 has 14 amino acids. The chain's CDR3 is CASSFRGVNTEAFF.

The chain employs TRBV18 and TRBJ1-2; there is no DNA to check the TCRdb D call of TRBD1. The germline CDR1 and CDR2 sequences are KGHSH and LQKENI. The CDR3 consists of 15 residues. CDR3 sequence: CASSAGGDRNYGYTF.

This chain links TRBV20-1 with TRBJ2-7; TCRdb reports TRBD1, a call that lacks DNA to check it against. Germline V gene sequence: CDR1 DFQATT, CDR2 SNEGSKA (reference sequence). The CDR3 runs 15 residues. The CDR3 sequence: CSATKGAPGAHEQYF.

V usage is TRBV3-1 and J usage is TRBJ1-2; TCRdb reports TRBD1, a call that lacks DNA to check it against. The CDR3 consists of 14 residues. Germline assignment: CDR1 LGHDT and CDR2 YNNKEL (reference sequence). The CDR3 loop is CASSRGTGRDGYTF.

This chain connects TRBV2 to TRBJ2-4. CDR3 length equals 14 residues. The germline V gene has CDR1 SNHLY and CDR2 FYNNEI. The CDR3: CASRDRVAKNIQYF. Full variable domain (rest looked up from reference TRBV2 and TRBJ2-4): EPEVTQTPSHQVTQMGQEVILRCVPISNHLYFYWYRQILGQKVEFLVSFYNNEISEKSEIFDDQFSVERPDGSNFTLKIRSTKLEDSAMYFCASRDRVAKNIQYFGAGTRLSVL.

The chain links TRBV4-1 to TRBJ1-4; TCRdb picks TRBD1, but there is no DNA to check that call. From germline, CDR1 is MGHRA and CDR2 YSYEKL. CDR3 length equals 16 residues. CDR3 in amino acids: CASSQEGGRIHEKLFF.

The gene calls are TRBV5-1 and TRBJ1-1; TCRdb lists TRBD1, though no DNA is available to test this call. Germline V gene sequence: CDR1 SGHRS, CDR2 YFSETQ. This CDR3 has 14 residues. CDR3 amino acids: CASSFARGATEAFF.

The rearrangement joins TRBV6-5 to TRBJ1-2. CDR1 and CDR2 (germline): MNHEY, SVGAGI. The CDR3 is 13 amino acids. CDR3 region: CASSSRGTAGYTF.

The chain is built from TRBV12-3 or TRBV12-4 and TRBJ1-5. The CDR3 covers 13 residues. CDR3 residues: CASSGLSNQPQHF.

The CDR3 reads CASNTRDNRGADTQYF. The chain has TRBV13 and TRBJ2-3; with no DNA, the TCRdb D assignment of TRBD2 cannot be verified. The CDR3 contains 16 residues. Looked up from germline, CDR1 is PRHDT and CDR2 is FYEKMQ (reference sequence).

This chain links TRBV10-3 with TRBJ2-1; TCRdb calls TRBD2, which cannot be checked without DNA. This CDR3 comprises 16 residues. Germline assignment: CDR1 ENHRY and CDR2 SYGVKD. This chain's CDR3 is CAITRTIAGGNNEQFF.